These T cell receptor beta chains were read from a single sample in a study of molecular identifiers for immune sequencing clone quantification. TCRdb redid the calling of the PCR reads with MiXCR, one entry per CDR3 protein. Of about 640,000 distinct CDR3 sequences in the sample, 15% to 20% were seen once. The sequencing input was naive CD8+ T cells from blood, with Jurkat cell RNA spiked in. The receptor source for this set is a human donor in good health. Some libraries in this study had Jurkat cell RNA spiked in. CDR3s leave out the opening cysteine and the closing phenylalanine or tryptophan. D genes are given only for firm matches.

V gene,J gene,D gene,CDR3 protein
TRBV5-4,TRBJ2-3,.,ASSLASDRTDTQY
TRBV20-1,TRBJ1-2,.,SAREDTVNYGYT
TRBV12-5,TRBJ1-2,.,ASGPITGLGYT
TRBV6-6,TRBJ1-2,.,ASSSSTGDRGYT
TRBV4-1,TRBJ2-1,.,ASSRVSGYYNEQF
TRBV7-9,TRBJ2-5,.,ASSTRLQGGMETQY
TRBV4-3,TRBJ2-2,.,ASSQDPRALGTGELF
TRBV12-3/TRBV12-4,TRBJ2-7,TRBD2,ASSFTRDPYSGRASEQY
TRBV10-3,TRBJ2-5,.,AISVVSQETQY
TRBV4-1,TRBJ2-2,.,ASSQDYVRGRSGELF
TRBV5-1,TRBJ2-7,TRBD2,ASSKTGTSPWEQY
TRBV7-9,TRBJ2-2,.,ASSGETGELF
TRBV5-1,TRBJ2-5,.,ASNGQETQY
TRBV20-1,TRBJ1-5,.,SARDLTASNQPQH
TRBV19,TRBJ1-4,.,ASMGARNEKLF
TRBV2,TRBJ1-5,.,ASSEFDGSNQPQH
TRBV27,TRBJ2-7,.,ASGTIGQQY
TRBV19,TRBJ1-2,.,ASSIGSFYGYT
TRBV6-5,TRBJ2-4,TRBD2,ASSRRLAGEGGNQY
TRBV4-1,TRBJ2-3,TRBD2,ASSATGTSGGPFSDTQY
TRBV9,TRBJ2-3,TRBD2,ASSVEASGEDTQY
TRBV29-1,TRBJ2-1,.,SARGPPNYNEQF
TRBV12-3/TRBV12-4,TRBJ2-1,.,ASSSREGIYNEQF
TRBV4-1,TRBJ1-4,TRBD1,ASSQRSGTAEKLF
TRBV20-1,TRBJ2-1,.,SARDSPGLNYNEQF
TRBV5-1,TRBJ1-1,TRBD1,ASSLRQGADPEAF
TRBV7-9,TRBJ2-1,.,ASSLSRGYNEQF
TRBV27,TRBJ1-1,TRBD1,ASRPEGGNTEAF
TRBV28,TRBJ2-1,.,ASSFRGPLRNEQF
TRBV13,TRBJ2-4,.,ASSLEARGPKNIQY
TRBV12-3/TRBV12-4,TRBJ1-5,TRBD1,ASSLGTGGWQPQH
TRBV12-3/TRBV12-4,TRBJ1-1,.,ASSPQGRNTEAF
TRBV11-2,TRBJ2-5,TRBD2,ASNLAGGRSQETQY
TRBV10-3,TRBJ2-3,TRBD2,AISEKVGGSTDTQY
TRBV4-3,TRBJ1-6,.,ASSQIHEDSPLH
TRBV27,TRBJ1-2,.,ASSPFRGYGYT
TRBV4-1,TRBJ2-3,.,ASSQEGGGGLTQY
TRBV20-1,TRBJ2-7,.,SAADTRGSYEQY
TRBV4-1,TRBJ2-1,.,ASSQGQGINEQF
TRBV4-2,TRBJ2-7,.,ASSQERRSPYEQY
TRBV19,TRBJ1-5,TRBD1,ASSIGQGAQQPQH
TRBV6-2/TRBV6-3,TRBJ1-6,.,ASSYSNHNSPLH
TRBV19,TRBJ2-3,TRBD2,ASSIGSGGLDTQY
TRBV5-1,TRBJ2-3,.,ASRDRPGGTDTQY
TRBV7-7,TRBJ2-5,TRBD2,ASSPWGSGPFQETQY